This T cell receptor beta chain originates from a study of brain T cells in children with intractable seizures. General study findings and limits: Pre-surgery blood may have been undersampled, hiding some clones.

Only cases whose brain tissue showed the highest T cell transcript signatures were sequenced. As for this clone: Its antigen is not known. Different DNA sequences within this sample yield the same CDR3.

This CDR3 comprises 14 residues. Looked up from germline, CDR1 is SGDLS and CDR2 is YYNGEE. Between the trimmed V and J ends, which lost 0 bases and 2 bases, there was a span of 6 bases. Profiling relied on immunoSEQ multiplex PCR, and the TCRdb table lists in-frame clones only, not all of them. The data show roughly 120,000 clones, with 94% seen just once and 3.8% held by the top ten. V and J are TRBV9 and TRBJ1-3; D is undetermined. The clonotype originates from a boy in the first two years of life with hemimegalencephaly and intractable seizures. The specimen comprised peripheral blood, sampled at surgery. The CDR3 DNA follows: TGTGCCAGCAGCGTAGGGGGTACTGGAAACACCATATATTTT. The encoded protein is CASSVGGTGNTIYF.